What follows describes a single T cell receptor beta chain. Antigen: not known. TCRdb called the RT-PCR reads again in MiXCR, with one record for every CDR3 protein. The repertoire holds hundreds of thousands of distinct CDR3 sequences, with more than 10% as singletons. The data were obtained in a study of response to subunit inactivated influenza vaccine. CDR3 length: 14 amino acids. The V and J ends lost 5 bases and 7 bases, in that order; junction bases with no gene match: 6. Germline V gene lookup returns CDR1 KGHSH and CDR2 LQKENI. Study findings and constraints: Researchers suggested that each seasonal influenza vaccination recruits few new T cells.

This specimen was non-naive T cells sorted from PBMCs, taken around 15 days before vaccination. This clonotype was sampled from a man aged 45 to 65 who received an inactivated influenza vaccine. The chain uses TRBV18 and TRBJ1-1; 11 positions agree with TRBD1. CDR3 loop: CASSGGQGANEAFF. In nucleotides, the CDR3 is TGTGCCAGCTCAGGAGGACAGGGGGCGAATGAAGCTTTCTTT.